This T cell receptor (beta chain) appears in the sequencing data of a study of T cell responses to AZD1222 COVID-19 vaccine. The CDR3 loop spans 14 amino acids. Germline CDR1 is SGHVS and CDR2 is FQNEAQ. Between the trimmed V and J ends, which lost 6 bases and 4 bases, there was a span of 12 bases. Profiling relied on immunoSEQ multiplex PCR, and the TCRdb table lists in-frame clones only, not all of them. Here the sample spans some 130,000 clones, around nine tenths being singletons. The chain employs TRBV7-8 and TRBJ1-4; D is undetermined. The sample was peripheral blood, taken on day 0 of AZD1222 vaccination. The receptor comes from an adult in good health. CDR3 sequence reads: CASSFQALNEKLFF. DNA of the CDR3: TGTGCCAGCAGTTTTCAGGCCCTTAATGAAAAACTGTTTTTT.